The present TCR beta chain was sequenced within a study of technical replicates of blood from a handful of donors. Germline V gives CDR1 SGHRS, CDR2 YFSETQ. The germline V and J ends were trimmed by 3 bases and 4 bases, with 12 bases remaining between them. The CDR3 spans 14 residues. Produced via immunoSEQ multiplex PCR; TCRdb's table is partial and in-frame only. The sample includes under 100,000 clones, almost 96% of them seen just once. The clonotype comes from a human donor in good health. Sequencing used T cells isolated from PBMCs. The chain carries TRBV5-1 and TRBJ2-3, with D tentatively TRBD1 (6 bases). The CDR3 coding sequence is TGCGCCAGCAGCTCCACAGGGACGGCAGATACGCAGTATTTT. Translating gives CASSSTGTADTQYF.